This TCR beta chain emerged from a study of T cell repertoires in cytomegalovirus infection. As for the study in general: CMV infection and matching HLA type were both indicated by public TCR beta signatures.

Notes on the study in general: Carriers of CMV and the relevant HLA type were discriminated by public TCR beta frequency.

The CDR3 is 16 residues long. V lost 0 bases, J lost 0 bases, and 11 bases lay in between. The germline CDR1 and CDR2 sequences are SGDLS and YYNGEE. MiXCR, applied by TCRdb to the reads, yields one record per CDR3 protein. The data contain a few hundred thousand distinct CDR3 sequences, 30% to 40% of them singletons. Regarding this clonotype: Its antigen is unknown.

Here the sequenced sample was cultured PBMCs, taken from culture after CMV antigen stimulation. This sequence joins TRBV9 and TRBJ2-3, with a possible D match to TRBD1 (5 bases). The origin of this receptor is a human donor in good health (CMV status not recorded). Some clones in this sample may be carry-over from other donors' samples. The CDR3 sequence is CASSVGLGASTDTQYF. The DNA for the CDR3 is TGTGCCAGCAGCGTAGGGTTAGGGGCTAGCACAGATACGCAGTATTTT.